This is a list of T cell receptor beta chains from one sample in a study of vaccination effects on CD4 cells after COVID-19. Assay: immunoSEQ multiplex PCR; the TCRdb copy retains only in-frame clones and omits some. The repertoire has more than 30,000 clones, 60% to 75% of them found once; the top ten carry 3%. Antigens for these TCRs are unknown. This specimen was CD4+ T cells from PBMCs cultured without peptide, taken before COVID-19 vaccination. These receptors were obtained from a human donor who received a COVID-19 vaccine. CDR3s include the opening cysteine and the closing phenylalanine or tryptophan. The D gene is left open where the match is weak. Clone size appears in some rows only: once, few, many, or a class for an expanded clone.

D,V,J,size,CDR3,DNA
TRBD2,TRBV11-2,TRBJ2-4,-,CASSPPGGGIQYF,TGTGCCAGCAGCCCGCCGGGAGGCGGCATTCAGTACTTC
-,TRBV12-3/TRBV12-4,TRBJ1-5,-,CASSLNRNQPQHF,TGTGCCAGCAGTTTGAACAGAAATCAGCCCCAGCATTTT
TRBD1,TRBV11-2,TRBJ1-2,-,CASSPDRVRYTF,TGTGCCAGCAGCCCTGACAGGGTTCGCTACACCTTC
-,TRBV18,TRBJ1-1,few,CASSPLDRVGPSSTEAFF,TGTGCCAGCTCACCACTAGACAGAGTTGGGCCCTCAAGCACTGAAGCTTTCTTT
TRBD1,TRBV3-1/TRBV3-2,TRBJ1-2,-,CASSENPGTVYGYTF,TGTGCCAGCAGCGAAAACCCCGGGACAGTCTATGGCTACACCTTC
-,TRBV27,TRBJ2-1,few,CASRDLAHAAMHNEQFF,TGTGCCAGCAGAGACTTGGCGCACGCCGCAATGCACAATGAGCAGTTCTTC
TRBD1,TRBV29-1,TRBJ1-2,few,CSVEGQGSSGYTF,TGCAGCGTCGAAGGACAGGGTTCTTCTGGCTACACCTTC
TRBD2,TRBV5-4,TRBJ2-5,-,CASSQGLARGQETQYF,TGTGCCAGCAGCCAAGGACTAGCGAGGGGCCAAGAGACCCAGTACTTC
-,TRBV19,TRBJ1-3,-,CASSIPGSSGNTIYF,TGTGCCAGTAGTATTCCGGGCAGTTCTGGAAACACCATATATTTT
-,TRBV25-1,TRBJ1-2,-,CASSPPGWGGDGYTF,TGTGCCAGCAGTCCCCCGGGGTGGGGAGGGGATGGCTACACCTTC
-,TRBV27,TRBJ2-1,-,CASQFIRGEQFF,TGTGCCAGCCAGTTTATAAGGGGTGAGCAGTTCTTC
-,TRBV19,TRBJ2-7,-,CASSISRAYEQYF,TGTGCCAGTAGTATCTCCAGGGCTTACGAGCAGTACTTC
-,TRBV7-5,TRBJ1-5,-,CARSERTGADSYSNQPQHF,TGTGCCAGAAGCGAGAGGACAGGCGCCGATTCGTATAGCAATCAGCCCCAGCATTTT
-,TRBV6-1,TRBJ2-7,-,CASSELVRISYEQYF,TGTGCCAGCAGTGAACTGGTCAGAATTTCCTACGAGCAGTACTTC
-,TRBV19,TRBJ2-1,-,CASSNIGGQGSYNEQFF,TGTGCCAGTAGCAACATAGGGGGACAAGGCTCCTACAATGAGCAGTTCTTC
TRBD2,TRBV7-2,TRBJ2-3,-,CASRPSGGATDTQYF,TGTGCCAGCAGACCCAGCGGGGGGGCTACAGATACGCAGTATTTT
-,TRBV9,TRBJ2-5,-,CASSVGPQGETQYF,TGTGCCAGCAGCGTAGGCCCTCAAGGGGAGACCCAGTACTTC
-,TRBV6-5,TRBJ1-6,-,CASSYGRDYNSPLHF,TGTGCCAGCAGTTACGGCAGGGACTATAATTCACCCCTCCACTTT
TRBD2,TRBV5-1,TRBJ2-1,few,CASSSTSGTDNEQFF,TGCGCCAGCAGCTCCACTAGCGGGACAGACAATGAGCAGTTCTTC
-,TRBV9,TRBJ1-2,-,CASSALSGPYGYTF,TGTGCCAGCAGCGCCCTCTCCGGACCCTATGGCTACACCTTC
-,TRBV21-1,TRBJ1-6,few,CASSQVPTGAYNSPLHF,TGTGCCAGCAGTCAAGTCCCGACAGGGGCGTACAATTCACCCCTCCACTTT
-,TRBV19,TRBJ1-1,-,CASRYGTNTEAFF,TGTGCCAGCCGTTACGGGACGAACACTGAAGCTTTCTTT
TRBD2,TRBV3-1/TRBV3-2,TRBJ2-7,few,CASSLGTSGYEQYF,TGTGCCAGCAGCCTCGGGACTAGCGGATACGAGCAGTACTTC
-,TRBV5-1,TRBJ1-2,-,CASSLMGLDGYTF,TGCGCCAGCAGCTTGATGGGGCTGGATGGCTACACCTTC
-,TRBV6-6,TRBJ2-3,-,CASSPARRSEDTQYF,TGTGCCAGCAGCCCGGCCAGGAGAAGTGAAGATACGCAGTATTTT
TRBD1,TRBV25-1,TRBJ2-7,-,CASSEAGTGVDEQYF,TGTGCCAGCAGTGAAGCTGGGACAGGGGTTGACGAGCAGTACTTC
-,TRBV12-3/TRBV12-4,TRBJ1-1,once,CASSLGYEAFF,TGTGCCAGCAGTTTGGGGTATGAAGCTTTCTTT
-,TRBV6-5,TRBJ1-6,few,CASSYLQGSSPLHF,TGTGCCAGCAGTTATCTGCAGGGTAGTTCACCCCTCCACTTT
-,TRBV12-3/TRBV12-4,TRBJ2-1,-,CASSLQVYEQFF,TGTGCCAGCAGCCTTCAGGTCTATGAGCAGTTCTTC
-,TRBV30,TRBJ2-1,-,CAWSVTGPKGEQFF,TGTGCCTGGAGTGTAACGGGGCCCAAAGGTGAGCAGTTCTTC
-,TRBV6-1,TRBJ1-6,-,CASSELRGYRAGDSPLHF,TGTGCCAGCAGTGAATTGCGGGGATACAGGGCGGGTGATTCACCCCTCCACTTT
TRBD2,TRBV27,TRBJ2-5,-,CASSFGTGGLTETQYF,TGTGCCAGCAGTTTTGGTACGGGGGGGCTGACAGAGACCCAGTACTTC
TRBD1,TRBV29-1,TRBJ1-1,few,CSVFRTGISTEAFF,TGCAGCGTTTTCCGGACAGGGATTAGCACTGAAGCTTTCTTT
-,TRBV2,TRBJ1-1,-,CASSSRTGNTEAFF,TGTGCCAGCAGCTCCCGGACGGGGAACACTGAAGCTTTCTTT